This TCR beta chain was identified in a study of control samples from healthy donors and cancer patients. Measured with immunoSEQ multiplex PCR; TCRdb has only the in-frame clones, and not every one. The table records 150,000 to 200,000 clones, 94% of them present only once. Trimming shortened V by 1 base and J by 1 base, and 9 bases separated the two germline ends. Germline lookup yields CDR1 SGHNT and CDR2 YYREEE (reference sequence). CDR3 size: 15 residues. On this clone itself: Other DNA sequences within the sample encode an identical CDR3.

The sequence was collected from a woman younger than 35 in good health. This chain connects TRBV5-4 to TRBJ2-1; the D call may be TRBD1 or TRBD2 (5 bases each). Sequencing was done on a sample of blood. CDR3: CASSLPGTSYNEQFF. For the CDR3, the DNA is TGTGCCAGCAGCTTGCCAGGGACGTCCTACAATGAGCAGTTCTTC.